This entry is about one T cell receptor beta chain. Its specificity is unknown. The sample belongs to a study of T cell responses to AZD1222 COVID-19 vaccine. Points from the study as a whole: With two AZD1222 doses given, Spike-specific TCR breadth and depth both rose. Regions 160-218 and 743-854 held dominance among vaccine-associated CD4 TCRs, which spanned spike.

TCRdb's copy holds only in-frame clones and misses some; the assay was immunoSEQ multiplex PCR. The data hold 250,000 to 300,000 clones, with approximately 94% observed a single time. V was pared by 1 base and J by 8 bases, with 12 bases between. The length of the CDR3 is 13 residues. Germline V gene sequence: CDR1 SGHNT, CDR2 YYREEE (reference sequence). The chain is built from TRBV5-4 and TRBJ1-2, with a tentative D call TRBD1 (6 bases). Sequenced here: peripheral blood, sampled 28 days after the second AZD1222 dose. The sequence came from an adult who received the AZD1222 COVID-19 vaccine. The CDR3 DNA follows: TGTGCCAGCAGCTTGCAAGGGACAAACGGCTACACCTTC. This gives the protein CASSLQGTNGYTF.